A single sample gave rise to the 32 T cell receptor beta chains below, sequenced in a study of molecular identifiers for immune sequencing clone quantification. TCRdb processed the PCR reads anew with MiXCR; each CDR3 protein has one entry. Here the sample spans 400,000 to 600,000 distinct CDR3 sequences, roughly 24% being singletons. Sequences were obtained from naive CD8+ T cells from blood, with Jurkat cell RNA spiked in. Subset reported: FACS-sorted CD8+CD4-CCR7+CD45RA+ naive T cells. The receptor source for this set is a human donor in good health. Some libraries in this study had Jurkat cell RNA spiked in.

This clonotype has a handful of counts. The V and J genes are TRBV2 and TRBJ1-5, with D possibly matching TRBD1 (5 bases). V dropped 3 bases and J dropped 5 bases, with 14 bases sitting between them. This CDR3 region has 15 residues. Germline V gene lookup returns CDR1 SNHLY and CDR2 FYNNEI. Here the CDR3 reads CASSEEGRWDQPQHF. For the CDR3, the DNA is TGTGCCAGCAGTGAGGAGGGGAGGTGGGATCAGCCCCAGCATTTT.

This sequence joins TRBV6-5 and TRBJ2-5, with 15 bases identical to TRBD2. The CDR3 is 17 residues long. Germline-derived CDR1 and CDR2 are MNHEY and SVGAGI. Losses at the gene ends were 6 bases for V and 4 bases for J; bases not matched to a gene: 9. The CDR3 DNA reads TGTGCCAGCAGCCTCGGACTAGCGGGGGGGCTATTAGAGACCCAGTACTTC. It yields the protein CASSLGLAGGLLETQYF.

This clonotype was detected ten times or more. The chain uses TRBV6-5 and TRBJ2-3; TRBD1 might be the D (5 bases). Deletions cut 2 bases from V and 3 bases from J, with 12 bases between. Looked up from germline, CDR1 is MNHEY and CDR2 is SVGAGI. The CDR3 has 15 residues. Here the CDR3 DNA reads TGTGCCAGCAGTTACGGTGGCAGGGAAACAGATACGCAGTATTTT. Translated, it gives CASSYGGRETDTQYF.

Only a few counts were recorded for this clonotype. V is TRBV4-1 and J is TRBJ1-1, with no clear D. CDR3 length: 13 residues. CDR1 MGHRA and CDR2 YSYEKL come from the germline V gene. V gave up 4 bases and J gave up 11 bases, with 17 bases separating them. The CDR3 DNA follows: TGCGCCAGCAGCCTGCGGACCCTGGAAGGGGCTTTCTTT. The encoded protein is CASSLRTLEGAFF.

About this clonotype: One junction end does not reproduce the germline sequence, and a read error may be involved. The chain links TRBV7-8 to TRBJ2-7, with 10 bases matching TRBD1. Germline V gives CDR1 SGHVS, CDR2 FQNEAQ. The CDR3 has 14 residues. CDR3 loop: CTSSEGQGFYEQYF. CDR3 nucleotides: TGTACCAGCAGCGAGGGACAGGGGTTTTACGAGCAGTACTTC.

This chain uses TRBV7-9 with TRBJ2-7, with D possibly TRBD1 on 6 matching bases. V was pared by 5 bases and J by 2 bases, with 13 bases between. This CDR3 is built from 14 residues. Per germline, CDR1 SEHNR and CDR2 FQNEAQ (reference sequence). The DNA for the CDR3 is TGTGCCAGCAGCCACCGGGACAACCCCTACGAGCAGTACTTC. Encoded protein: CASSHRDNPYEQYF.

This clonotype was recorded at least ten times. The chain is built from TRBV6-4 and TRBJ2-3, with D possibly TRBD2 on 5 matching bases. Germline V gives CDR1 MRHNA, CDR2 SNTAGT. The CDR3 covers 13 residues. V lost 4 bases, J lost 2 bases, and 7 bases lay in between. The CDR3: CASSADFTDTQYF. The CDR3 DNA reads TGTGCCAGCAGTGCGGACTTCACAGATACGCAGTATTTT.

Only a few counts were recorded for this clonotype. This chain uses TRBV21-1 with TRBJ2-5; the DNA was not compared with TRBD1, the D call given in the table. TRBV21-1 is a pseudogene. The CDR3 is 19 amino acids. As DNA, the CDR3 is TGTGCCAGCAGCAAATCATGGCAGGGTGGTTCGGTTGACCAAGAGACCCAGTACTTC. The encoded protein is CASSKSWQGGSVDQETQYF.

As to this clonotype: A read error is possible here, since a much larger clone lies one base away. The genes are TRBV3-1 and TRBJ1-4; perhaps TRBD1 as D (6 bases). Between the trimmed V and J ends, which lost 3 bases and 7 bases, there was a span of 18 bases. This CDR3 contains 16 residues. CDR1 is LGHDT and CDR2 is YNNKEL in the germline V gene (reference sequence). In nucleotides, the CDR3 is TGTGCCAGCAGCCAGTCCGGGCGAAAGGGGGGTGAAAAACTGTTTTTT. Protein sequence: CASSQSGRKGGEKLFF.

This sequence joins TRBV9 and TRBJ2-1; TRBD1 is a possible D gene (6 bases). The CDR3 has 14 amino acids. The germline V gene has CDR1 SGDLS and CDR2 YYNGEE. Trimming pared 3 bases from V and 3 bases from J, leaving 10 bases between. DNA for the CDR3: TGTGCCAGCAGCGCAGGACAGTGCTACAATGAGCAGTTCTTC. This codes for CASSAGQCYNEQFF.

Worth noting for this clonotype: A much bigger clone sits one base away, suggesting this may be a read error. The rearrangement joins TRBV9 to TRBJ2-2; possible D gene TRBD2, 6 bases. The germline V and J ends were trimmed by 2 bases and 3 bases, with 23 bases remaining between them. This CDR3 spans 19 amino acids. CDR1 is SGDLS, CDR2 YYNGEE, per germline. The CDR3 loop reads CASSVNLWEEPLDTGELFF. CDR3 nucleotide sequence: TGTGCCAGCAGCGTCAACCTCTGGGAGGAACCACTGGACACCGGGGAGCTGTTTTTT.

Comments on this clonotype: Just one base apart from a much larger clone, this may be a read error. The genes are TRBV7-9 and TRBJ2-3, with 8 bases fitting TRBD2. CDR1 and CDR2 (germline): SEHNR, FQNEAQ (reference sequence). After removal of 6 bases from V and 2 bases from J, the junction contained 13 bases not matched to a gene. CDR3 length equals 17 residues. CDR3 DNA: TGTGCCAGCAGTCCCCAGGTACTAGCGGCCATCACAGATACGCAGTATTTT. Translated: CASSPQVLAAITDTQYF.

This clonotype was detected only a few times. CDR3 DNA: TGTGCCAGCAGCCAAGGTCCGGGAATCAGCGCCGGGGAGCTGTTTTTT. Translated: CASSQGPGISAGELFF. The chain joins TRBV3-1 to TRBJ2-2; possible D gene TRBD2, 5 bases. The CDR3 totals 16 residues. In germline, CDR1 is LGHDT, CDR2 YNNKEL (reference sequence). Trimming shortened V by 1 base and J by 6 bases, and 15 bases separated the two germline ends.

The rearrangement uses TRBV19 and TRBJ2-3; D is perhaps TRBD2 (6 bases). Germline-derived CDR1 and CDR2 are LNHDA and SQIVND (reference sequence). The V and J ends lost 1 base and 3 bases respectively, with 14 bases between them. This CDR3 is 16 amino acids long. The CDR3 region is CASSIGISGSTDTQYF. CDR3 nucleotide sequence: TGTGCCAGTAGTATAGGGATTAGCGGATCAACAGATACGCAGTATTTT.

This clonotype was detected many times. The chain employs TRBV7-9 and TRBJ2-3, with 12 nucleotides matching TRBD2. The germline gives CDR1 SEHNR, CDR2 FQNEAQ (reference sequence). The J segment lost 4 bases and the V segment lost 4 bases, leaving 6 bases of the junction unmatched. The CDR3 is 16 amino acids. CDR3 nucleotides: TGTGCCAGCAGCTCCCCTAGCGGGGGGGCCCCAGATACGCAGTATTTT. Its protein is CASSSPSGGAPDTQYF.

This clonotype was observed at least ten times. CDR3 amino acids: CASSLGDTYSNQPQHF. CDR3 DNA: TGTGCCAGCAGTTTAGGGGACACATATAGCAATCAGCCCCAGCATTTT. The V gene is TRBV28, the J gene TRBJ1-5, with a tentative D call TRBD1 (6 bases). The ends were cut back, 2 bases at V and 0 bases at J, with 11 bases in the middle. Looked up from germline, CDR1 is MDHEN and CDR2 is SYDVKM. This CDR3 is built from 16 residues.

This clonotype showed up many times. V and J are TRBV9 and TRBJ2-2, with a possible D match to TRBD2 (6 bases). V dropped 4 bases and J dropped 6 bases, with 19 bases sitting between them. This CDR3 is built from 16 residues. The germline V gene encodes CDR1 SGDLS and CDR2 YYNGEE. This CDR3 reads CASSPGASAQAGELFF. CDR3 DNA: TGTGCCAGCAGCCCCGGGGCTAGCGCACAGGCCGGGGAGCTGTTTTTT.

About this clonotype: This may be a read error: a much more frequent sequence differs by one nucleotide. This rearrangement joins TRBV24-1 to TRBJ2-3; D unresolved. Germline CDR1 KGHDR, CDR2 SFDVKD. This CDR3 contains 14 residues. DNA for the CDR3: TGTGCCACCAGTGGAGGACGGAGCACAGATATGCAGTATTTT. Translation: CATSGGRSTDMQYF.

This clonotype occurred many times. The rearrangement joins TRBV13 to TRBJ1-5; D might be TRBD1 (6 bases). V was trimmed by 3 bases and J by 9 bases, leaving 18 bases between them. CDR3 length: 15 residues. Germline lookup yields CDR1 PRHDT and CDR2 FYEKMQ (reference sequence). The DNA of the CDR3 is TGTGCCAGCAGCTTGGGGGGGCTAACTGGGACGCCCCAGCATTTT. This codes for CASSLGGLTGTPQHF.

This clonotype was counted between two and nine times. The final CDR3 position lacks the conserved phenylalanine or tryptophan, pointing to a likely read error. No DNA is shown, since the ends of the CDR3 on it are uncertain; the CDR3 is the one TCRdb lists. V is TRBV11-2 and J is TRBJ2-1; the D call of TRBD1 is as the table states it, not checked on the DNA. The CDR3 is made up of 11 amino acids, end residues included. The V gene's germline CDR1 is SGHAT and CDR2 FQNNGV. The CDR3 sequence is CASSLEGHWLL.

This clonotype appeared a single time. This sequence may be a read error, since a much larger clone differs from it by one base. V gene TRBV7-2 combines with J gene TRBJ2-1; maybe TRBD2 (6 bases). The CDR3 spans 13 residues. CDR1 is SGHTA, CDR2 FQGNSA, per germline. DNA for the CDR3: TGTGCCAGCAGCTTAGAACTAGCAAATGGGCAGTTCTTC. Its translation: CASSLELANGQFF.

For this clonotype: One junction end does not reproduce the germline sequence, and a read error may be involved. The chain has TRBV9 and TRBJ1-6; D is ambiguous. Germline-derived CDR1 and CDR2 are SGDLS and YYNGEE. The CDR3 covers 14 residues. The CDR3 region is CASSVGRSNPPLHF. The DNA of the CDR3 is TGTGCCAGCAGCGTAGGACGGAGTAATCCACCCCTCCACTTT.

This clonotype was recorded many times. The J gene is TRBJ2-7, the V gene TRBV7-9; tentative D call: TRBD1 (6 bases). V dropped 5 bases and J dropped 3 bases, with 11 bases sitting between them. CDR3 size: 13 residues. CDR1 is SEHNR, CDR2 FQNEAQ, per germline (reference sequence). The CDR3 nucleotides are TGTGCCAGCAGCGGGGGCCCCCACTACGAGCAGTACTTC. Translated: CASSGGPHYEQYF.

To note about this clonotype: Possible read error: a much larger clone is one base away. The J gene is TRBJ2-3, the V gene TRBV28, with 8 bases aligning to TRBD1. Looked up from germline, CDR1 is MDHEN and CDR2 is SYDVKM. Trimming removed 7 bases from V and 7 bases from J; junction bases left unmatched: 10. The CDR3 covers 14 residues. The DNA of the CDR3 is TGTGCCAGCACCATAGGACAGGGAATTAATACGCAGTATTTT. Its translation is CASTIGQGINTQYF.

This clonotype has a handful of counts. The gene calls are TRBV20-1 and TRBJ2-7, with 7 bases matching TRBD1. This CDR3 has 15 amino acids. CDR1 and CDR2 (germline): DFQATT, SNEGSKA (reference sequence). V lost 0 bases and J lost 2; bases outside the gene matches: 7. CDR3 DNA: TGCAGTGCTAGAGATGGAAGGGGGCTACCCTACGAGCAGTACTTC. Its translation: CSARDGRGLPYEQYF.

This clonotype was seen repeatedly, ten times or more. This chain connects TRBV20-1 to TRBJ2-3, with no clear D. Germline CDR1 reads DFQATT; CDR2 reads SNEGSKA (reference sequence). The V end lost 0 bases, the J end lost 0 bases, and 10 bases lay between the germline ends. The CDR3 length is 15 residues. This CDR3 reads CSARDVSESTDTQYF. DNA of the CDR3: TGCAGTGCTAGAGATGTAAGCGAGAGCACAGATACGCAGTATTTT.

A few counts support this clonotype. J is TRBJ2-7 and V is TRBV4-1; 7 bases line up with TRBD2. The CDR3 totals 16 residues. The V and J ends lost 0 bases and 2 bases, in that order; junction bases with no gene match: 7. Germline V gives CDR1 MGHRA, CDR2 YSYEKL. This CDR3 reads CASSQDPVAGPYEQYF. The CDR3 DNA reads as TGCGCCAGCAGCCAAGATCCGGTAGCGGGCCCCTACGAGCAGTACTTC.

This clonotype was seen repeatedly, ten times or more. J is TRBJ2-5 and V is TRBV14; D ambiguous. Per germline, CDR1 SGHDN and CDR2 FVKESK. This CDR3 spans 14 amino acids. The germline V and J ends were trimmed by 4 bases and 1 base, with 10 bases remaining between them. The DNA of the CDR3 is TGTGCCAGCAGCCCGGACGCAAGCCAAGAGACCCAGTACTTC. Amino acids: CASSPDASQETQYF.

This clonotype was detected many times. This sequence joins TRBV11-2 and TRBJ2-7; the D is unclear. The germline V and J ends were trimmed by 1 base and 2 bases, with 12 bases remaining between them. Germline V gene lookup returns CDR1 SGHAT and CDR2 FQNNGV. The CDR3 loop spans 15 amino acids. CDR3 coding DNA: TGTGCCAGCAGCTTAGGTCTACCAGGCACCTACGAGCAGTACTTC. Translating gives CASSLGLPGTYEQYF.

The chain recombines TRBV7-8 with TRBJ1-2, with a weak D call TRBD1 (5 bases). V was clipped by 4 bases and J by 6 bases, with 12 bases between them. CDR3 length: 13 residues. CDR1 and CDR2 (germline): SGHVS, FQNEAQ. CDR3: CASSSHRIDGYTF. The CDR3 coding sequence is TGTGCCAGCAGCTCGCACAGGATTGATGGCTACACCTTC. The full variable domain, rest sourced from reference TRBV7-8 and TRBJ1-2, is GAGVSQSPRYKVAKRGQDVALRCDPISGHVSLFWYQQALGQGPEFLTYFQNEAQLDKSGLPSDRFFAERPEGSVSTLKIQRTQQEDSAVYLCASSSHRIDGYTFGSGTRLTVV.

V is TRBV7-9 and J is TRBJ2-7; 8 bases map to TRBD2. CDR1 is SEHNR, CDR2 FQNEAQ, per germline (reference sequence). This CDR3 comprises 15 residues. The junction had 11 bases not matched to a gene; V was cut back by 6 bases and J by 4 bases. The CDR3 spells CASSSVTGGPYEQYF. CDR3 sequence (DNA): TGTGCCAGCAGTTCTGTGACGGGAGGGCCTTACGAGCAGTACTTC.

This clonotype was seen repeatedly, ten times or more. The chain joins TRBV12-3 or TRBV12-4 to TRBJ1-1; D remains unclear. The CDR3 consists of 14 residues. V was pared by 5 bases and J by 2 bases, with 12 bases between. The CDR3 loop reads CASSPFRQNTEAFF. The CDR3 DNA follows: TGTGCCAGCAGTCCATTTCGGCAAAACACTGAAGCTTTCTTT.